The 27 T cell receptor beta chains below were found in one sample sequenced in a study of blood T cell repertoires in COVID-19. Profiled with immunoSEQ multiplex PCR; TCRdb holds only in-frame clones, not every one. Of some 74,000 clones in the sample, around 80% were seen once. Material: peripheral blood. Receptor source: a woman aged 80 or over with active or convalescent COVID-19.

This clone was seen a few times. V and J are TRBV6-5 and TRBJ1-6, with 8 bases that match TRBD1. Unmatched junction bases numbered 5, after V lost 4 bases and J lost 6 bases. This CDR3 is built from 15 residues. Looked up from germline, CDR1 is MNHEY and CDR2 is SVGAGI. CDR3 protein: CASSWGTGRNSPLHF. Written as DNA, the CDR3 is TGTGCCAGCAGTTGGGGGACAGGTCGTAATTCACCCCTCCACTTT.

The chain joins TRBV24-1 to TRBJ2-5, with 11 bases aligning to TRBD2. After removal of 7 bases from V and 5 bases from J, the junction contained 11 bases not matched to a gene. The CDR3 runs 16 residues. CDR1 and CDR2 from the germline V gene are KGHDR and SFDVKD. The CDR3 here is CATSPVVAGGRETQYF. In DNA, the CDR3 is TGTGCCACCAGCCCCGTGGTAGCGGGGGGGCGTGAGACCCAGTACTTC.

This clone has just one count. The chain joins TRBV30 to TRBJ2-5; tentatively, D is TRBD1 (5 bases). Germline V gene data show CDR1 as GTSNPN and CDR2 as SVGIG (reference sequence). The CDR3 covers 16 residues. V shed 1 base and J shed 5 bases, with 20 bases lying between them. DNA of the CDR3: TGTGCCTGGAGTGCAAAAACAGGCCCGAAGGCCGAGACCCAGTACTTC. This translates into CAWSAKTGPKAETQYF. Variable domain in full (rest from reference TRBV30 and TRBJ2-5): SQTIHQWPATLVQPVGSPLSLECTVEGTSNPNLYWYRQAAGRGLQLLFYSVGIGQISSEVPQNLSASRPQDRQFILSSKKLLLSDSGFYLCAWSAKTGPKAETQYFGPGTRLLVL.

CDR3 residues: CASEQGFRDEQFF. The DNA for the CDR3 is TGTGCCAGCGAACAGGGGTTTAGGGATGAGCAGTTCTTC. This chain uses TRBV2 with TRBJ2-1, with 7 bases identical to TRBD1. Germline values: CDR1 SNHLY, CDR2 FYNNEI. The CDR3 loop spans 13 amino acids. V lost 8 bases and J lost 8; bases outside the gene matches: 9.

This chain uses TRBV10-3 with TRBJ2-7, with 11 bases matching TRBD2. V was pared by 8 bases and J by 3 bases, with 18 bases of the junction left unmatched. The germline gives CDR1 ENHRY, CDR2 SYGVKD. The CDR3 is 18 amino acids. The CDR3 sequence is CAISRPGTSGLYGYEQYF. For the CDR3, the DNA is TGTGCCATCTCACGACCCGGGACTAGCGGATTATACGGCTACGAGCAGTACTTC.

The V and J genes are TRBV2 and TRBJ1-2; TRBD1 aligns across 7 bases. The CDR3 is 14 amino acids. The trim removed 6 bases at V and 8 bases at J, leaving 12 bases unmatched. Looked up from germline, CDR1 is SNHLY and CDR2 is FYNNEI. CDR3 in DNA: TGTGCCAGCAGCGTCGTAGACGGACAGGCCGGCTACACCTTC. Amino acids: CASSVVDGQAGYTF.

The chain recombines TRBV11-3 with TRBJ2-1, with 13 positions matching TRBD2. V lost 2 bases, J lost 6 bases, and 7 bases stayed unmatched. CDR3 length: 17 amino acids. Germline V gene sequence: CDR1 SGHNT, CDR2 YENEEA. Here the CDR3 reads CASSLSTSGRALNEQFF. The CDR3 DNA reads TGTGCCAGCAGCTTATCCACTAGCGGGAGGGCCCTCAATGAGCAGTTCTTC.

This clone has more than one count but fewer than ten. V gene TRBV29-1 combines with J gene TRBJ1-2, with D unclear. The germline CDR1 and CDR2 sequences are SQVTM and ANQGSEA. The CDR3 spans 15 residues. Trimming removed 5 bases at V and 9 bases at J, with 25 bases between. The CDR3 is CSVPTGIEQPWSYTF. In DNA form, the CDR3 reads TGCAGCGTTCCTACCGGGATTGAGCAGCCCTGGAGCTACACCTTC. The full variable domain, rest sourced from reference TRBV29-1 and TRBJ1-2, is SAVISQKPSRDICQRGTSLTIQCQVDSQVTMMFWYRQQPGQSLTLIATANQGSEATYESGFVIDKFPISRPNLTFSTLTVSNMSPEDSSIYLCSVPTGIEQPWSYTFGSGTRLTVV.

The table lists this clone with a count of one. The V gene is TRBV6-5, the J gene TRBJ1-4; D unclear. This CDR3 contains 15 residues. The V gene lost 6 bases and the J gene lost 0 bases, with 11 bases spanning the gap. Germline V gene lookup returns CDR1 MNHEY and CDR2 SVGAGI. DNA of the CDR3: TGTGCCAGCAGCGAGGGCGGTGCAACTAATGAAAAACTGTTTTTT. Its translation is CASSEGGATNEKLFF.

This clone has a handful of counts. Other DNA sequences in the same sample also yield this CDR3. The chain employs TRBV7-2 and TRBJ2-7; 11 bases match TRBD2. The CDR3 spans 17 residues. V was clipped by 0 bases and J by 0 bases; unmatched bases: 4. CDR1 and CDR2 (germline): SGHTA, FQGNSA. The CDR3 is CASSLAGTSGSSYEQYF. CDR3 DNA sequence: TGTGCCAGCAGCTTAGCGGGGACTAGCGGTAGCTCCTACGAGCAGTACTTC.

This clone is a singleton in its sample. The rearrangement links TRBV5-6 to TRBJ2-3; 10 nucleotides line up with TRBD2. The V and J ends lost 2 bases and 6 bases, in that order; junction bases with no gene match: 6. The CDR3 consists of 15 residues. Germline CDR1 reads SGHDT; CDR2 reads YYEEEE. CDR3 sequence reads: CASSLTSGAPDTQYF. DNA of the CDR3: TGTGCCAGCAGCTTAACTAGCGGGGCCCCTGATACGCAGTATTTT.

The rearrangement links TRBV10-3 to TRBJ2-1; TRBD2 agrees at 8 bases. CDR3 length: 12 residues. V shed 4 bases and J 10 bases; nucleotides not matched to a gene: 3. Germline lookup yields CDR1 ENHRY and CDR2 SYGVKD. CDR3 DNA: TGTGCCATCAGTGTAGGACTAGCAGAGCAGTTCTTC. Its translation: CAISVGLAEQFF.

There are a few counts of this clone. The chain is built from TRBV25-1 and TRBJ1-2; D might be TRBD1 (6 bases). The CDR3 is 14 amino acids. The germline V and J ends were trimmed by 5 bases and 6 bases, with 16 bases remaining between them. Germline V gives CDR1 MGHDK, CDR2 SYGVNS. Here the CDR3 DNA reads TGTGCCAGCAGTAACGTTCAGGGGATGGATGGCTACACCTTC. It yields the protein CASSNVQGMDGYTF.

The chain links TRBV2 to TRBJ2-4, with 9 bases identical to TRBD1. Germline V gene lookup returns CDR1 SNHLY and CDR2 FYNNEI. The CDR3 runs to 12 residues. V dropped 5 bases and J dropped 8; count of bases not matched to a gene: 1. This chain's CDR3 is CASSRQGDIQYF. The CDR3 DNA reads as TGTGCCAGCAGTCGACAGGGGGACATTCAGTACTTC.

The rearrangement joins TRBV7-3 to TRBJ2-6; 7 nucleotides align to TRBD1. The CDR3 contains 15 residues. Germline V CDR1 and CDR2: SGHTA, FQGTGA. Germline trimming cut 5 bases from V and 2 bases from J; bases unmatched to any gene: 3. The DNA of the CDR3 is TGTGCCAGCAGCAGCGACAGGGCTGGGGCCAACGTCCTGACTTTC. Translating it yields CASSSDRAGANVLTF.

The CDR3 DNA reads TGTGCCAGCAGCCGTAGCGGCACGAACACTGAAGCTTTCTTT. Translation: CASSRSGTNTEAFF. This sequence joins TRBV5-8 and TRBJ1-1, with D hard to call. The CDR3 has 14 residues. The V gene's germline CDR1 is SGHTS and CDR2 YDEGEE. Trimming took off 4 bases at V and 1 base at J, with 11 bases between the two ends.

The chain uses TRBV9 and TRBJ1-1, with D maybe TRBD1 (6 bases). Trimming cost V 0 bases and J 5 bases, with 11 bases left between them. From germline, CDR1 is SGDLS and CDR2 YYNGEE. The length of the CDR3 is 14 residues. For the CDR3, the DNA is TGTGCCAGCAGCGTAGTACCAGGGGATACTGAAGCTTTCTTT. Protein product: CASSVVPGDTEAFF.

In its sample, this clone was seen once. This rearrangement joins TRBV5-6 to TRBJ2-5; D is possibly TRBD2 (5 bases). V lost 2 bases and J 4 bases, leaving 6 bases between the germline ends. Germline V gene data show CDR1 as SGHDT and CDR2 as YYEEEE. CDR3 size: 12 residues. This CDR3 reads CASSFRGETQYF. For the CDR3, the DNA is TGTGCCAGCAGCTTCCGGGGAGAGACCCAGTACTTC.

The gene calls are TRBV2 and TRBJ2-2, with 10 nucleotides matching TRBD2. The CDR3 loop spans 16 amino acids. Germline V lookup: CDR1 SNHLY, CDR2 FYNNEI. J was trimmed by 1 base and V by 5 bases; bases with no gene match: 4. The CDR3 loop is CASSRLAGVNTGELFF. The CDR3 nucleotides are TGTGCCAGCAGTAGGCTAGCGGGAGTGAACACCGGGGAGCTGTTTTTT.

This clone was recorded only once. The chain joins TRBV24-1 to TRBJ2-5; D is ambiguous. Germline lookup yields CDR1 KGHDR and CDR2 SFDVKD. V dropped 5 bases and J dropped 3 bases, with 6 bases sitting between them. There are 12 residues in the CDR3. CDR3 sequence: CATSAPEETQYF. In DNA, the CDR3 is TGTGCCACCAGTGCCCCAGAAGAGACCCAGTACTTC.

This sequence joins TRBV7-2 and TRBJ1-1, with D uncertain. CDR3 length: 14 residues. Per germline, CDR1 SGHTA and CDR2 FQGNSA. The germline V and J ends were trimmed by 1 base and 4 bases, with 10 bases remaining between them. CDR3 in DNA: TGTGCCAGCAGCTTAGAATTACGGGGCACTGAAGCTTTCTTT. Amino acids: CASSLELRGTEAFF.

This clone occurred a few times. The sample has other DNA sequences that encode this CDR3 too. The chain employs TRBV5-5 and TRBJ2-3; 11 bases map to TRBD2. The CDR3 is 16 amino acids. V shed 4 bases, J shed 3 bases, and the junction held 7 bases outside the gene matches. Germline V CDR1 and CDR2: SGHKS, YYEKEE (reference sequence). CDR3 nucleotide sequence: TGTGCCAGCAGCCTTCGACTAGCGGGACCGACAGATACGCAGTATTTT. This translates into CASSLRLAGPTDTQYF.

This clone was seen only once. The chain is built from TRBV5-6 and TRBJ1-1, with D perhaps TRBD1 (5 bases). The CDR3 consists of 12 residues. V dropped 7 bases and J dropped 8 bases, with 15 bases sitting between them. Per the germline V gene, CDR1 is SGHDT and CDR2 is YYEEEE. The CDR3 sequence: CASAQGRAEAFF. The CDR3 DNA sequence: TGTGCCAGCGCCCAAGGCAGGGCGGAAGCTTTCTTT.

The chain recombines TRBV13 with TRBJ1-2; D gene ambiguous. CDR1 and CDR2 (germline): PRHDT, FYEKMQ (reference sequence). V lost 4 bases, J lost 4 bases, and 16 bases lay in between. This CDR3 region has 15 residues. The CDR3 loop reads CASSSMDFVTYGYTF. In nucleotides, the CDR3 is TGTGCCAGCAGCTCAATGGACTTTGTAACCTATGGCTACACCTTC.

The chain links TRBV30 to TRBJ1-5; maybe TRBD1 (6 bases). The CDR3 is 14 residues long. Germline V CDR1 and CDR2: GTSNPN, SVGIG (reference sequence). With 3 bases removed from V and 9 bases from J, the gap between germline ends came to 18 bases. The CDR3 here is CAWSLTRGRSPQHF. The CDR3 DNA is TGTGCCTGGAGCCTTACCAGGGGACGTTCGCCCCAGCATTTT.

The rearrangement joins TRBV28 to TRBJ2-7; possible D gene TRBD1, 5 bases. The ends were cut back, 4 bases at V and 3 bases at J, with 7 bases in the middle. Germline V gene sequence: CDR1 MDHEN, CDR2 SYDVKM. This CDR3 is built from 12 residues. This chain's CDR3 is CASSSRGYEQYF. The CDR3, as DNA: TGTGCCAGCAGTTCTAGGGGCTACGAGCAGTACTTC.

This chain joins TRBV28 and TRBJ1-5, with TRBD1 as a possible D gene (5 bases). The germline V gene encodes CDR1 MDHEN and CDR2 SYDVKM. The CDR3 extends over 15 amino acids. V shed 4 bases and J shed 1 base, with 11 bases lying between them. This CDR3 reads CASSSWTFSNQPQHF. CDR3 sequence (DNA): TGTGCCAGCAGTTCGTGGACATTCAGCAATCAGCCCCAGCATTTT.